This T cell receptor (beta chain) was sequenced in a study of blood T cells in healthy people across ages. Trimming pared 2 bases from V and 5 bases from J, leaving 18 bases between. CDR1 and CDR2 (germline): SGHKS, YYEKEE (reference sequence). This CDR3 has 16 amino acids. Concerning this clonotype: Its matching antigen is unknown.

Study-level findings and limits: Per million T cells, TCR beta diversity dropped about linearly as age rose.

Combining a sample-barcoded 5' primer with a J-beta primer mix, a second PCR ran for roughly 7 to 11 cycles. One entry per CDR3 protein, called by TCRdb with MiXCR from the 5' RACE reads. This table has 890,000 or so distinct CDR3 sequences, around 62% appearing once. The chain combines TRBV5-5 with TRBJ2-3, with D possibly TRBD1 on 7 matching bases. The material sequenced was blood. This TCR was recovered from a man aged 30 to 39 in good health. CDR3 nucleotides: TGTGCCAGCAGCTTTATAGGCGGGACAGCTGAAGATACGCAGTATTTT. It encodes CASSFIGGTAEDTQYF.